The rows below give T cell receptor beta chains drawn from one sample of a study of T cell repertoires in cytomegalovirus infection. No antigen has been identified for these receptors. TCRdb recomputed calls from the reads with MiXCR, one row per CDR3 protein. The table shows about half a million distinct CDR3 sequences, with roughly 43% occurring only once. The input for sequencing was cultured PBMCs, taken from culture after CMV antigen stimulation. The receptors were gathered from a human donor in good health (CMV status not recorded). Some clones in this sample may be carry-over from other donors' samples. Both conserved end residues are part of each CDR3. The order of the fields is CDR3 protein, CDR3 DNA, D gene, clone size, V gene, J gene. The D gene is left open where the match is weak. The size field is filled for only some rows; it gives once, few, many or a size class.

CASAGTPEGATNEKLFF	TGTGCCAGTGCCGGGACCCCGGAGGGTGCAACTAATGAAAAACTGTTTTTT	-	-	TRBV7-9	TRBJ1-4
CASRTTGTGVQPQHF	TGTGCCAGCAGAACGACCGGGACAGGGGTTCAGCCCCAGCATTTT	TRBD1	few	TRBV7-2	TRBJ1-5
CASSLGGPANQPQHF	TGTGCCAGCAGCCTGGGCGGGCCCGCTAACCAGCCCCAGCATTTT	-	-	TRBV7-8	TRBJ1-5
CASSPPQGRGNTIYF	TGTGCCAGCAGTCCCCCACAGGGGCGAGGAAACACCATATATTTT	TRBD1	-	TRBV12-3/TRBV12-4	TRBJ1-3
CASSQGLLGNYGYTF	TGCGCCAGCAGCCAAGGGCTACTGGGAAACTATGGCTACACCTTC	-	-	TRBV4-3	TRBJ1-2
CASSQEYSGGADTQYF	TGCGCCAGCAGCCAAGAATATAGCGGGGGGGCGGATACGCAGTATTTT	TRBD2	-	TRBV4-1	TRBJ2-3
CASSSLGNYEQYF	TGTGCCAGCAGCTCCCTTGGGAACTACGAGCAGTACTTC	-	-	TRBV5-4	TRBJ2-7
CASDGYRGNTDTQYF	TGTGCCAGCGACGGGTATAGGGGAAACACAGATACGCAGTATTTT	-	-	TRBV6-1	TRBJ2-3
CASSLVQGGTEAFF	TGTGCCAGCAGCTTAGTTCAGGGGGGTACTGAAGCTTTCTTT	TRBD1	many	TRBV28	TRBJ1-1
CASRSLRGGDTGELFF	TGTGCCAGCAGATCTCTTAGGGGGGGCGACACCGGGGAGCTGTTTTTT	-	-	TRBV12-3/TRBV12-4	TRBJ2-2
CASRPFGSGVSGSNNEQFF	TGTGCCAGCAGACCTTTCGGTAGCGGGGTCTCTGGTTCGAACAATGAGCAGTTCTTC	TRBD2	-	TRBV28	TRBJ2-1
CASSLEGSATDTQYF	TGCGCCAGCAGCTTGGAGGGAAGCGCCACAGATACGCAGTATTTT	-	-	TRBV5-1	TRBJ2-3
CSATRLEGDEQFF	TGCAGTGCTACCAGGCTAGAAGGCGATGAGCAGTTCTTC	-	medium-sized	TRBV20-1	TRBJ2-1
CASSLRRGTSYRAFF	TGTGCCAGCAGCTTACGTCGCGGGACCTCTTATCGAGCTTTCTTT	-	few	TRBV11-2	TRBJ1-1
CASSPEGSNYGYTF	TGCGCCAGCAGCCCCGAGGGATCTAACTATGGCTACACCTTC	-	-	TRBV4-1	TRBJ1-2
CASSLASQRQYF	TGTGCCAGCAGCTTAGCATCCCAGCGCCAGTACTTC	-	few	TRBV7-2	TRBJ2-7
CASSSGVRGNQPQHF	TGTGCCAGCAGCTCCGGGGTCCGGGGCAATCAGCCCCAGCATTTT	-	-	TRBV5-5	TRBJ1-5
CASSFTTGYGNTIYF	TGTGCCAGCAGTTTTACGACAGGCTACGGAAACACCATATATTTT	-	-	TRBV12-3/TRBV12-4	TRBJ1-3